The present T cell receptor (beta chain) was sequenced within a study of monozygotic twins with inflammatory bowel disease. Reanalyzing the 5' RACE reads, TCRdb keeps one entry per CDR3 protein, without DNA. This listing includes more than 85,000 distinct CDR3 sequences. This TCR derives from a human donor with ulcerative colitis or Crohn's disease, or a healthy co-twin of an affected twin (not recorded which). Sequencing input: blood.

CDR3 in amino acids: CASSLTGGLGANVLTF. The chain combines TRBV7-3 with TRBJ2-6; TCRdb designates TRBD1, a call that cannot be tested without DNA. The germline V gene has CDR1 SGHTA and CDR2 FQGTGA. CDR3 length: 16 residues.